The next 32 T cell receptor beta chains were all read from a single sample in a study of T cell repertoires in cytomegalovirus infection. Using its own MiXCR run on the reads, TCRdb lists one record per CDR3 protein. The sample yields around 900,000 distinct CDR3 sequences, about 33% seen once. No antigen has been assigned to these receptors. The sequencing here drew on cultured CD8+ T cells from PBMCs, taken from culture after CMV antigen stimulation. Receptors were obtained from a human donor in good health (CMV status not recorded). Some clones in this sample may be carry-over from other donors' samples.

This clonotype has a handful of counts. In DNA form, the CDR3 reads TGTGCCAGCAGTTTTAGAGGGGCGCCTGGCTACACCTTC. It specifies CASSFRGAPGYTF. The genes are TRBV28 and TRBJ1-2, with D possibly being TRBD1 (5 bases). Looked up from germline, CDR1 is MDHEN and CDR2 is SYDVKM. Trimming took off 3 bases at V and 7 bases at J, with 12 bases between the two ends. The CDR3 covers 13 residues.

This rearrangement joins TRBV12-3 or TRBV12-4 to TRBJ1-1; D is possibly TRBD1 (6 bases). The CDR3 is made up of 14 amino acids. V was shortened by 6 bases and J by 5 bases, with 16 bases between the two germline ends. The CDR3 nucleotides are TGTGCCAGCAGAAGACCCAGGGGTTATACTGAAGCTTTCTTT. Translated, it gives CASRRPRGYTEAFF.

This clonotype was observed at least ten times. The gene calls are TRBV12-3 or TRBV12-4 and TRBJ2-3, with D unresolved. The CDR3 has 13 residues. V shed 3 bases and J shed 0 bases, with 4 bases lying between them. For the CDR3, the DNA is TGTGCCAGCAGTTTCGCTAGCACAGATACGCAGTATTTT. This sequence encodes CASSFASTDTQYF.

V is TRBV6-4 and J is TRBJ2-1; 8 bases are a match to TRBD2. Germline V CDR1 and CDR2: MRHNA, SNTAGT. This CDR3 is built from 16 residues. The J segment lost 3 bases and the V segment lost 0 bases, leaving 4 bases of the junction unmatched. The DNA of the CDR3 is TGTGCCAGCAGTGACTCAGCGGGGGCCTACTACAATGAGCAGTTCTTC. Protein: CASSDSAGAYYNEQFF.

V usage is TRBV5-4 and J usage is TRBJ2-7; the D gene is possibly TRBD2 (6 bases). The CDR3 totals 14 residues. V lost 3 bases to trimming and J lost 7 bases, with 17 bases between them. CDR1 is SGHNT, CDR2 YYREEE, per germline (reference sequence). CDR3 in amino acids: CASSSTLGTFEQYV. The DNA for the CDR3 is TGTGCCAGCAGCTCAACGCTAGGGACTTTTGAGCAGTACGTC.

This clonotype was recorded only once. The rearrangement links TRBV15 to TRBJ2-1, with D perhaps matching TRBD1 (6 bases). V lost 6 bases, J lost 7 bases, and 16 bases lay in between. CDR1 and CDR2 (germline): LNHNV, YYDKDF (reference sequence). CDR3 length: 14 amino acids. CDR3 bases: TGTGCCACCAGGGAGACAGGCCCCCGGAATGAGCAGTTCTTC. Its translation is CATRETGPRNEQFF.

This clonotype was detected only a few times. The CDR3 coding sequence is TGTGCCAGCAGTTTATTCGGGATCAATCAGCCCCAGCATTTT. Translated, it gives CASSLFGINQPQHF. This chain connects TRBV27 to TRBJ1-5; no clear D. V lost 1 base and J lost 3, with 7 bases in between. This CDR3 contains 14 residues. Per the germline V gene, CDR1 is MNHEY and CDR2 is SMNVEV (reference sequence).

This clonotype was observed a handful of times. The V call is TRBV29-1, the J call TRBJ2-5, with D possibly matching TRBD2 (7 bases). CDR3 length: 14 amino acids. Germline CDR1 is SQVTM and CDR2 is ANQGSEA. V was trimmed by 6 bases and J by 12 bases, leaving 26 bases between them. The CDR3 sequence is CSVLGRGLTGGEYF. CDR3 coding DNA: TGCAGCGTCCTAGGGCGGGGGCTTACTGGAGGGGAGTACTTC.

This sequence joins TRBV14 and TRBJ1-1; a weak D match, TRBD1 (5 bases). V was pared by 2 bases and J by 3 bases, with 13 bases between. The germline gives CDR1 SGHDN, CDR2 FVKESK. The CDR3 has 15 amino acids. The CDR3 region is CASSQPSAGYTEAFF. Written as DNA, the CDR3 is TGTGCCAGCAGCCAACCATCGGCAGGGTACACTGAAGCTTTCTTT.

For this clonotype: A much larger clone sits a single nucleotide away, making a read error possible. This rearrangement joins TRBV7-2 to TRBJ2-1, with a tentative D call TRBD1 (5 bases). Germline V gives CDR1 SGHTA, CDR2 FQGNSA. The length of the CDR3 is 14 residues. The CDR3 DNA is TGTGCCAACAGCTCCGGGCCCTACCAGGGTGAGCAGTTCTTC. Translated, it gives CANSSGPYQGEQFF. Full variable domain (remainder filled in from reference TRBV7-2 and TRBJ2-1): GAGVSQSPSNKVTEKGKDVELRCDPISGHTALYWYRQSLGQGLEFLIYFQGNSAPDKSGLPSDRFSAERTGGSVSTLTIQRTQQEDSAVYLCANSSGPYQGEQFFGPGTRLTVL.

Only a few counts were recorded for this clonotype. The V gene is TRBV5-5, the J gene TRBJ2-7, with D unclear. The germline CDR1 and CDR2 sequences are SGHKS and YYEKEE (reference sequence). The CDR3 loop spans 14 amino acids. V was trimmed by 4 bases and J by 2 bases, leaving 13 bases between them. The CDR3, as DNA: TGTGCCAGCAGCCAATCGTTCCTCACCTACGAGCAGTACGTC. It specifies CASSQSFLTYEQYV.

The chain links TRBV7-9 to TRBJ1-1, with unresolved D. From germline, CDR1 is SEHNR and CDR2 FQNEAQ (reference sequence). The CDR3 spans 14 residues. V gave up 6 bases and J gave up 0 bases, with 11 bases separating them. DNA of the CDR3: TGTGCCAGCAGTAAACAGCCTTTGAACACTGAAGCTTTCTTT. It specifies CASSKQPLNTEAFF.

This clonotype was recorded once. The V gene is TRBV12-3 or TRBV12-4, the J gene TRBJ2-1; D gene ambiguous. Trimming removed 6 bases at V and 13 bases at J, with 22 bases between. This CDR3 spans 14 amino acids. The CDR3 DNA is TGTGCCAGCAGCCCTGCTAAGGGCCCTCACCTCCAGTTCTTC. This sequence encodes CASSPAKGPHLQFF.

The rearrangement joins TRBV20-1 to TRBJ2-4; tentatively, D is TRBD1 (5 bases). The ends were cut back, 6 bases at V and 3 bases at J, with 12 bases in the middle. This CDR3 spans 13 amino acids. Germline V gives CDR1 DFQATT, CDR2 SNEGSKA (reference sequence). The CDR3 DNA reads TGCAGTGCCCCAGGGTCTATCAAAAACATTCAGTACTTC. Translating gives CSAPGSIKNIQYF.

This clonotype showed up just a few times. CDR3 in amino acids: CASSYSAGVGTGELFF. In DNA, the CDR3 is TGTGCCAGCAGTTACTCAGCAGGGGTGGGCACCGGGGAGCTGTTTTTT. V gene TRBV6-6 combines with J gene TRBJ2-2; the D gene is possibly TRBD1 (6 bases). This CDR3 has 16 residues. Germline loops: CDR1 MNHNY, CDR2 SVGAGI (reference sequence). Trimming left V 0 bases short and J 4 bases short, with 12 bases between.

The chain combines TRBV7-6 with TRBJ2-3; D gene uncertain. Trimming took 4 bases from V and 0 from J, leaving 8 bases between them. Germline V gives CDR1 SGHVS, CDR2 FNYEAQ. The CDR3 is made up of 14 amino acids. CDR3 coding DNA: TGTGCCAGCAGCTCCGACACCAGCACAGATACGCAGTATTTT. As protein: CASSSDTSTDTQYF.

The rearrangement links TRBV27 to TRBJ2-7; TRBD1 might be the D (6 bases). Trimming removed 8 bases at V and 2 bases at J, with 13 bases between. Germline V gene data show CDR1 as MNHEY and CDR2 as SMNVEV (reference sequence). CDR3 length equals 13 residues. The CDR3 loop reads CASGRTVTYEQYF. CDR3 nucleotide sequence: TGTGCCAGCGGAAGGACAGTCACCTACGAGCAGTACTTC.

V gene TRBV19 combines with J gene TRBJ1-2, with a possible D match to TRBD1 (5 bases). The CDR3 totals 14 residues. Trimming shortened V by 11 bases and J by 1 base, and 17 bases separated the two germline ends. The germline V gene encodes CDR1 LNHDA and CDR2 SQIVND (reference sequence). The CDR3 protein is CASGTDVDNYGYTF. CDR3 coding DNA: TGTGCCTCCGGGACCGATGTGGATAACTATGGCTACACCTTC. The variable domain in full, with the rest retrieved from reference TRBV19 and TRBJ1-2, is DGGITQSPKYLFRKEGQNVTLSCEQNLNHDAMYWYRQDPGQGLRLIYYSQIVNDFQKGDIAEGYSVSREKKESFPLTVTSAQKNPTAFYLCASGTDVDNYGYTFGSGTRLTVV.

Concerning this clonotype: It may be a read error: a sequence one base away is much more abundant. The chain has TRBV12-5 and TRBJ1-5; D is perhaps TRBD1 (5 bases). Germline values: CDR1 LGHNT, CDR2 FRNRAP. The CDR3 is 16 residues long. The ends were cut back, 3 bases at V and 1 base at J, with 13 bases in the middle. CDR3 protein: CASGFGGVDSNQPQHF. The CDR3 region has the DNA TGTGCTAGTGGTTTCGGGGGGGTCGACAGCAATCAGCCCCAGCATTTT. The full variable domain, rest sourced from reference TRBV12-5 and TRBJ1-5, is DARVTQTPRHKVTEMGQEVTMRCQPILGHNTVFWYRQTMMQGLELLAYFRNRAPLDDSGMPKDRFSAEMPDATLATLKIQPSEPRDSAVYFCASGFGGVDSNQPQHFGDGTRLSIL.

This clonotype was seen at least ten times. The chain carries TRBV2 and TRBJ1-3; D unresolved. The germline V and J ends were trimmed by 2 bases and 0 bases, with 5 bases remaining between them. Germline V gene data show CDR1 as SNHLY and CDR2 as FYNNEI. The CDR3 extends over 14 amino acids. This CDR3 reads CASSETGSGNTIYF. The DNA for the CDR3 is TGTGCCAGCAGTGAAACGGGCTCTGGAAACACCATATATTTT.

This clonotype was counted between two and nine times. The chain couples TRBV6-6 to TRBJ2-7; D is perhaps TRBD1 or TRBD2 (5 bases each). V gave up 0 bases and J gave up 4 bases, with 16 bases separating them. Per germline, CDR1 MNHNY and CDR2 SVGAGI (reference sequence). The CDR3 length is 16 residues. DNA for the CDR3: TGTGCCAGCAGTTACTCGCCCCCACTAGGGGTTTACGAGCAGTACGTC. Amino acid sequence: CASSYSPPLGVYEQYV.

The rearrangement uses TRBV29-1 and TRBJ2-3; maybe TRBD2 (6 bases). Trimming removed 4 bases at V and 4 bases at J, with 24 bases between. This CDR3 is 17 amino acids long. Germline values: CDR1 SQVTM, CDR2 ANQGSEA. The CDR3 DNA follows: TGCAGCGTTGTGGAGATCGGGGGTATCCTCATGTCAGATACGCAGTATTTT. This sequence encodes CSVVEIGGILMSDTQYF.

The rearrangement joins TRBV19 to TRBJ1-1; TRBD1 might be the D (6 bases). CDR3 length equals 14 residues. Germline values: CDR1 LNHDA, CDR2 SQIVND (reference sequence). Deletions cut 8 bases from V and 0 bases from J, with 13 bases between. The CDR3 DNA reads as TGTGCCAGTTTTCTCGGGGACATGAACACTGAAGCTTTCTTT. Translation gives CASFLGDMNTEAFF.

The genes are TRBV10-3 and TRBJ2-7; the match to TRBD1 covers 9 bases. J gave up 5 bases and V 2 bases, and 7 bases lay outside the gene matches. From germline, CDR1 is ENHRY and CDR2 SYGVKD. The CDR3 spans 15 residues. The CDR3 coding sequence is TGTGCCATCAGTGAGGGCCAGGGACAGGGTAACGAGCAGTACTTC. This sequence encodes CAISEGQGQGNEQYF.

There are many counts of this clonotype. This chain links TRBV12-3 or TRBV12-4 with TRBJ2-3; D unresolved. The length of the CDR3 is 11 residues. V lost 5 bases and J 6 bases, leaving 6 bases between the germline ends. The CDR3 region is CASSPEDTQYF. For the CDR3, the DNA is TGTGCCAGCAGTCCCGAGGATACGCAGTATTTT.

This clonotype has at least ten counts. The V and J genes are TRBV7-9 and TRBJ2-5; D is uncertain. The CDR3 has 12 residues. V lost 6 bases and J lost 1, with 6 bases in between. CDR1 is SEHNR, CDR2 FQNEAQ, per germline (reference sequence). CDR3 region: CASSYVQETQYF. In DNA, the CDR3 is TGTGCCAGCAGTTACGTCCAAGAGACCCAGTACTTC.

The CDR3 DNA reads as TGTGCCAGCAGCTTATTAGGACAGGGATGGACCGGGGAGCTGTTTTTT. This gives the protein CASSLLGQGWTGELFF. The chain carries TRBV13 and TRBJ2-2; the match to TRBD1 covers 8 bases. Germline V gene sequence: CDR1 PRHDT, CDR2 FYEKMQ (reference sequence). The CDR3 totals 16 residues. V shed 2 bases and J 5 bases; nucleotides not matched to a gene: 7.

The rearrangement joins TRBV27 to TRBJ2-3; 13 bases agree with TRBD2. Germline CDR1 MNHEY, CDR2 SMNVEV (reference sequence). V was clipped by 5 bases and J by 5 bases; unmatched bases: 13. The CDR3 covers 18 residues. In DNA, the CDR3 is TGTGCCAGCAGTATCACTAGCGGGGGGGCCAGAAATCAAGATACGCAGTATTTT. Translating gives CASSITSGGARNQDTQYF.

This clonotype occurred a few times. As DNA, the CDR3 is TGTGCCAGCAGCCCCCAGGGACTAGCGAGCTACAATGAGCAGTTCTTC. Its protein is CASSPQGLASYNEQFF. The chain couples TRBV11-1 to TRBJ2-1; 10 bases map to TRBD2. Germline CDR1 and CDR2: SGHAT and FQDESV (reference sequence). V dropped 5 bases and J dropped 3; count of bases not matched to a gene: 7. The CDR3 contains 16 residues. Complete variable domain (other parts from reference TRBV11-1 and TRBJ2-1): EAEVAQSPRYKITEKSQAVAFWCDPISGHATLYWYRQILGQGPELLVQFQDESVVDDSQLPKDRFSAERLKGVDSTLKIQPAELGDSAMYLCASSPQGLASYNEQFFGPGTRLTVL.

The CDR3 region has the DNA TGTGCCAGCAGCAAGGGCAATATTAACTATGGCTACACCTTC. The encoded protein is CASSKGNINYGYTF. The chain joins TRBV7-9 to TRBJ1-2; D is unclear. Trimming cost V 5 bases and J 1 base, with 11 bases left between them. CDR1 is SEHNR and CDR2 is FQNEAQ in the germline V gene (reference sequence). CDR3 length equals 14 residues. Variable domain in full (rest from reference TRBV7-9 and TRBJ1-2): DTGVSQNPRHKITKRGQNVTFRCDPISEHNRLYWYRQTLGQGPEFLTYFQNEAQLEKSRLLSDRFSAERPKGSFSTLEIQRTEQGDSAMYLCASSKGNINYGYTFGSGTRLTVV.

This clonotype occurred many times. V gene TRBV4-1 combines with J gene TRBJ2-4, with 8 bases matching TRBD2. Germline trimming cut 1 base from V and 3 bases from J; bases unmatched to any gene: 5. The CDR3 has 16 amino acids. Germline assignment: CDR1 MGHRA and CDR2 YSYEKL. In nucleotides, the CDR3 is TGCGCCAGCAGCCAAGTAGGCGGGGGGTTCAAAAACATTCAGTACTTC. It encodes CASSQVGGGFKNIQYF.

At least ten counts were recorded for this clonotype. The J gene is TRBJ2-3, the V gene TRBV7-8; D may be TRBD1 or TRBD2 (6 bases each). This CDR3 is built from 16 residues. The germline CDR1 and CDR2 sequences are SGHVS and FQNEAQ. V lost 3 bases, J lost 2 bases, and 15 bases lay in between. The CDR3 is CASSFRGPILTDTQYF. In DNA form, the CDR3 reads TGTGCCAGCAGCTTCCGGGGGCCCATTCTCACAGATACGCAGTATTTT.